This T cell receptor (beta chain) was captured by sequencing in a study of T-cell reconstitution after alpha-beta-depleted transplantation in children. Preparation of the TCRbeta library used unique molecular identifiers. TCRdb processed the PCR reads anew with MiXCR; each CDR3 protein has one entry. The sample holds some 590,000 distinct CDR3 sequences; roughly 10% are singletons and the top ten take 4%. This clonotype was counted ten times or more. The CDR3 sequence is 14 residues long. The germline V and J ends were trimmed by 0 bases and 5 bases, with 11 bases remaining between them. Per the germline V gene, CDR1 is SGHTA and CDR2 is FQGNSA.

Sample: PBMCs from the stem cell graft donor, taken from the stem cell graft. The chain combines TRBV7-2 with TRBJ2-7, with D perhaps TRBD1 (5 bases). This TCR was sampled from a human donor who donated a stem cell graft to a child with acute myeloid leukemia. As DNA, the CDR3 is TGTGCCAGCAGCTTAGCATCAGGGTTGAACGAGCAGTACTTC. This gives the protein CASSLASGLNEQYF.